This entry lists 30 T cell receptor beta chains sequenced from one sample in a study of T cell responses to AZD1222 COVID-19 vaccine. Method: immunoSEQ multiplex PCR; TCRdb's copy keeps in-frame clones and lacks some. The sample contains 85,000 to 100,000 clones, 80% to 90% of which appear only once. The input for sequencing was peripheral blood, taken on day 0 of AZD1222 vaccination. The receptors derive from an adult in good health.

The chain recombines TRBV9 with TRBJ1-1; D uncertain. The germline gives CDR1 SGDLS, CDR2 YYNGEE. The germline V and J ends were trimmed by 2 bases and 6 bases, with 14 bases remaining between them. This CDR3 spans 14 amino acids. CDR3 in amino acids: CASSVDPGSAEAFF. The CDR3 nucleotides read TGTGCCAGCAGCGTCGACCCGGGGAGCGCTGAAGCTTTCTTT.

The chain links TRBV19 to TRBJ1-6; weak D call: TRBD1 (5 bases). With 4 bases removed from V and 7 bases from J, the gap between germline ends came to 14 bases. CDR3 length: 15 residues. Germline-derived CDR1 and CDR2 are LNHDA and SQIVND (reference sequence). CDR3 bases: TGTGCCAGTAGTAGCCCTGGGAGGGGAAATTCACCCCTCCACTTT. It specifies CASSSPGRGNSPLHF. Variable domain in full (rest from reference TRBV19 and TRBJ1-6): DGGITQSPKYLFRKEGQNVTLSCEQNLNHDAMYWYRQDPGQGLRLIYYSQIVNDFQKGDIAEGYSVSREKKESFPLTVTSAQKNPTAFYLCASSSPGRGNSPLHFGNGTRLTVT.

This rearrangement joins TRBV11-3 to TRBJ2-1, with 7 bases that match TRBD1. The J segment lost 4 bases and the V segment lost 4 bases, leaving 7 bases of the junction unmatched. The CDR3 spans 15 residues. Germline V lookup: CDR1 SGHNT, CDR2 YENEEA. The CDR3 sequence: CASSSRDSPYNEQFF. The CDR3 coding sequence is TGTGCCAGCAGCTCCCGGGACAGTCCGTACAATGAGCAGTTCTTC.

V usage is TRBV7-9 and J usage is TRBJ2-3; D assignment may be TRBD1 or TRBD2 (6 bases each). Germline V CDR1 and CDR2: SEHNR, FQNEAQ (reference sequence). This CDR3 is 19 amino acids long. V shed 5 bases and J shed 1 base, with 25 bases lying between them. The CDR3 DNA follows: TGTGCCAGCAGCCCGAGGGGGGACATAGGGGCGAGGGGCACAGATACGCAGTATTTT. It translates to CASSPRGDIGARGTDTQYF.

This clone appeared a single time. The chain carries TRBV12-3 or TRBV12-4 and TRBJ2-5, with 8 bases aligning to TRBD1. This CDR3 spans 13 amino acids. The junction had 1 base not matched to a gene; V was cut back by 5 bases and J by 2 bases. CDR3 sequence reads: CASSDRGQETQYF. CDR3 DNA sequence: TGTGCCAGCAGTGACAGGGGACAAGAGACCCAGTACTTC.

V usage is TRBV5-8 and J usage is TRBJ1-4; D remains ambiguous. Trimming removed 2 bases at V and 7 bases at J, with 15 bases between. The CDR3 has 15 residues. Germline values: CDR1 SGHTS, CDR2 YDEGEE. CDR3 nucleotides: TGTGCCAGCAGCTTAAGGTCCCCCGGTGGTGAAAAACTGTTTTTT. This encodes CASSLRSPGGEKLFF.

This clone came up once. The rearrangement joins TRBV19 to TRBJ1-1; D is possibly TRBD1 (5 bases). V was clipped by 10 bases and J by 6 bases, with 24 bases between them. Germline V gene lookup returns CDR1 LNHDA and CDR2 SQIVND (reference sequence). There are 15 residues in the CDR3. The CDR3 region has the DNA TGTGCCACCTATCCCGATTTCAGGGCTCGCGCTGAAGCTTTCTTT. It is translated as CATYPDFRARAEAFF.

V gene TRBV7-9 combines with J gene TRBJ2-5, with D possibly being TRBD2 (5 bases). Trimming left V 1 base short and J 1 base short, with 7 bases between. This CDR3 has 14 residues. Germline V gene sequence: CDR1 SEHNR, CDR2 FQNEAQ (reference sequence). CDR3 region: CASSLVSGQETQYF. CDR3 DNA: TGTGCCAGCAGCTTAGTAAGCGGCCAAGAGACCCAGTACTTC.

The genes are TRBV3-1 (or the pseudogene TRBV3-2) and TRBJ1-3; D unclear. The V gene lost 1 base and the J gene lost 7 bases, with 8 bases spanning the gap. Germline CDR1 and CDR2: LGHDT and YNNKEL (reference sequence). This CDR3 comprises 13 residues. Written as DNA, the CDR3 is TGTGCCAGCAGCCAAGTCTACGGGAACACCATATATTTT. It is translated as CASSQVYGNTIYF.

The chain uses TRBV19 and TRBJ2-5; 12 bases map to TRBD2. V was pared by 8 bases and J by 7 bases, with 14 bases of the junction left unmatched. Germline lookup yields CDR1 LNHDA and CDR2 SQIVND (reference sequence). The CDR3 totals 16 residues. The DNA of the CDR3 is TGTGCCAGTGGTCCGGGACTAGCGGGCCCACGGGGGACCCAGTACTTC. It specifies CASGPGLAGPRGTQYF.

V usage is TRBV5-6 and J usage is TRBJ1-1; tentatively, D is TRBD1 (5 bases). The CDR3 covers 12 residues. Germline V lookup: CDR1 SGHDT, CDR2 YYEEEE. With 0 bases removed from V and 7 bases from J, the gap between germline ends came to 7 bases. CDR3 sequence reads: CASSLAGLEAFF. CDR3 in DNA: TGTGCCAGCAGCTTGGCAGGGCTTGAAGCTTTCTTT.

V usage is TRBV4-2 and J usage is TRBJ2-2, with 12 bases lining up with TRBD2. The length of the CDR3 is 17 residues. Germline CDR1 is LGHNA and CDR2 is YNFKEQ. After removal of 4 bases from V and 2 bases from J, the junction contained 5 bases not matched to a gene. The CDR3 sequence is CASSPLGLAGNTGELFF. CDR3 DNA: TGTGCCAGCAGCCCCCTCGGACTAGCGGGAAACACCGGGGAGCTGTTTTTT.

The chain links TRBV3-1 (or the pseudogene TRBV3-2) to TRBJ1-2; D remains ambiguous. The V end lost 4 bases, the J end lost 0 bases, and 6 bases lay between the germline ends. The CDR3 consists of 13 residues. The germline CDR1 and CDR2 sequences are LGHDT and YNNKEL (reference sequence). CDR3 in amino acids: CASSPETNYGYTF. In DNA form, the CDR3 reads TGTGCCAGCAGCCCAGAAACTAACTATGGCTACACCTTC.

The chain is built from TRBV5-6 and TRBJ1-4; D unresolved. CDR3 length: 16 residues. Trimming left V 1 base short and J 4 bases short, with 14 bases between. The germline V gene has CDR1 SGHDT and CDR2 YYEEEE. CDR3 region: CASSLYGLRINEKLFF. For the CDR3, the DNA is TGTGCCAGCAGCTTGTATGGGTTACGTATTAATGAAAAACTGTTTTTT.

This clone has just one count. The chain is built from TRBV6-1 and TRBJ2-1; 8 bases are a match to TRBD2. This CDR3 region has 16 residues. After removal of 4 bases from V and 7 bases from J, the junction contained 12 bases not matched to a gene. Germline-derived CDR1 and CDR2 are MNHNS and SASEGT. The CDR3 loop reads CASSGPQREIKNEQFF. In DNA form, the CDR3 reads TGTGCCAGCAGTGGACCTCAGCGGGAGATTAAGAATGAGCAGTTCTTC.

This clone was recorded once. This chain links TRBV11-3 with TRBJ1-2; 9 bases align to TRBD1. The length of the CDR3 is 15 residues. Germline-derived CDR1 and CDR2 are SGHNT and YENEEA. V shed 5 bases and J 4 bases; nucleotides not matched to a gene: 8. CDR3 region: CASSPYRGPVYGYTF. The CDR3 DNA sequence: TGTGCCAGCAGCCCGTACAGGGGGCCTGTCTATGGCTACACCTTC.

This clone was picked up one time. This chain connects TRBV18 to TRBJ2-1, with 8 bases aligning to TRBD1. V gave up 3 bases and J gave up 6 bases; unmatched junction bases: 7. The CDR3 loop spans 15 amino acids. CDR1 and CDR2 from the germline V gene are KGHSH and LQKENI. DNA of the CDR3: TGTGCCAGCTCACCGGGTGGACAGGGATTCAATGAGCAGTTCTTC. As protein: CASSPGGQGFNEQFF.

The chain combines TRBV19 with TRBJ1-4; tentatively, D is TRBD1 (5 bases). V was clipped by 5 bases and J by 0 bases, with 10 bases between them. In germline, CDR1 is LNHDA, CDR2 SQIVND (reference sequence). The CDR3 is made up of 15 amino acids. The CDR3 DNA follows: TGTGCCAGTAGTTTGGGGCTCTCAACTAATGAAAAACTGTTTTTT. It is translated as CASSLGLSTNEKLFF.

The V gene is TRBV2, the J gene TRBJ2-5; TRBD2 matches at 11 bases. This CDR3 has 15 residues. Germline V gene data show CDR1 as SNHLY and CDR2 as FYNNEI. V gave up 4 bases and J gave up 2 bases; unmatched junction bases: 3. CDR3 residues: CASSAGTSGQETQYF. The CDR3 nucleotides are TGTGCCAGCAGTGCCGGGACTAGCGGACAAGAGACCCAGTACTTC.

The CDR3 DNA sequence: TGTGCCACCTCTACAGGGTATAGCAATCAGCCCCAGCATTTT. It codes for CATSTGYSNQPQHF. The J gene is TRBJ1-5, the V gene TRBV15; possible D gene TRBD1, 6 bases. V gave up 8 bases and J gave up 0 bases, with 11 bases separating them. CDR3 length: 14 amino acids. Germline V gene sequence: CDR1 LNHNV, CDR2 YYDKDF (reference sequence).

The chain has TRBV7-2 and TRBJ1-2; D possibly corresponds to TRBD1 (6 bases). Germline V lookup: CDR1 SGHTA, CDR2 FQGNSA. This CDR3 has 13 amino acids. V lost 6 bases to trimming and J lost 8 bases, with 16 bases between them. CDR3 amino acids: CASSTRQVRGYTF. The CDR3 DNA reads TGTGCCAGCAGTACCCGACAGGTCAGAGGCTACACCTTC.

V and J are TRBV2 and TRBJ2-1; D remains ambiguous. CDR1 SNHLY and CDR2 FYNNEI come from the germline V gene. The CDR3 sequence is 13 residues long. Trimming left V 2 bases short and J 6 bases short, with 8 bases between. CDR3 sequence (DNA): TGTGCCAGCAGTGAAAACTACAGCAATGAGCAGTTCTTC. Its protein product is CASSENYSNEQFF.

V gene TRBV30 combines with J gene TRBJ2-3, with D possibly matching TRBD2 (6 bases). The germline V gene has CDR1 GTSNPN and CDR2 SVGIG (reference sequence). Trimming took 1 base from V and 6 from J, leaving 20 bases between them. The CDR3 runs to 16 residues. CDR3 amino acids: CAWSATKRVGKDTQYF. CDR3 DNA sequence: TGTGCCTGGAGTGCCACGAAGCGGGTCGGAAAGGATACGCAGTATTTT.

This clone was counted only a few times. This chain joins TRBV2 and TRBJ1-5; 10 bases fit TRBD1. Germline CDR1 reads SNHLY; CDR2 reads FYNNEI. The junction had 9 bases not matched to a gene; V was cut back by 6 bases and J by 7 bases. This CDR3 spans 15 amino acids. CDR3 loop: CASRRDRGPRQPQHF. The CDR3 DNA follows: TGTGCCAGCAGGCGCGACAGGGGGCCACGGCAGCCCCAGCATTTT.

The chain joins TRBV5-4 to TRBJ2-5; D may be TRBD1 (5 bases). The CDR3 consists of 14 residues. The ends were cut back, 4 bases at V and 2 bases at J, with 12 bases in the middle. The V gene's germline CDR1 is SGHNT and CDR2 YYREEE (reference sequence). CDR3 sequence reads: CASSVQTAQETQYF. The DNA for the CDR3 is TGTGCCAGCAGCGTTCAGACAGCTCAAGAGACCCAGTACTTC.

The V call is TRBV19, the J call TRBJ1-5; a possible D gene is TRBD1 (6 bases). Germline loops: CDR1 LNHDA, CDR2 SQIVND (reference sequence). Trimming pared 6 bases from V and 4 bases from J, leaving 10 bases between. CDR3 length: 13 amino acids. The CDR3 nucleotides are TGTGCCAGTAGCACAGGGTGGAATCAGCCCCAGCATTTT. Its protein product is CASSTGWNQPQHF.

The chain carries TRBV7-8 and TRBJ2-1, with 13 nucleotides matching TRBD2. Unmatched junction bases numbered 9, after V lost 3 bases and J lost 7 bases. The germline V gene has CDR1 SGHVS and CDR2 FQNEAQ. This CDR3 has 17 residues. CDR3 amino acids: CASSFYPGLAGYNEQFF. CDR3 DNA sequence: TGTGCCAGCAGCTTCTATCCGGGACTAGCGGGGTATAATGAGCAGTTCTTC.

V usage is TRBV5-1 and J usage is TRBJ2-1; TRBD2 agrees at 8 bases. The germline gives CDR1 SGHRS, CDR2 YFSETQ. The CDR3 has 14 residues. The trim removed 5 bases at V and 4 bases at J, leaving 5 bases unmatched. The CDR3 is CASRGTSNYNEQFF. CDR3 nucleotides: TGCGCCAGCAGGGGGACTAGTAATTACAATGAGCAGTTCTTC.

This sequence joins TRBV19 and TRBJ1-2, with D hard to call. Trimming cost V 9 bases and J 3 bases, with 32 bases left between them. The CDR3 runs to 19 residues. Per the germline V gene, CDR1 is LNHDA and CDR2 is SQIVND (reference sequence). CDR3 in amino acids: CASIGPFTGEGTKYYGYTF. The CDR3 DNA sequence: TGTGCCAGCATTGGACCCTTCACTGGGGAGGGTACGAAATACTATGGCTACACCTTC.

The chain joins TRBV6-2 or TRBV6-3 to TRBJ1-5; no firm D call. The V gene's germline CDR1 is MNHEY and CDR2 SVGEGT. The V gene lost 2 bases and the J gene lost 0 bases, with 5 bases spanning the gap. CDR3 length: 14 amino acids. The CDR3 nucleotides are TGTGCCAGCAGTTACATATCTAGCAATCAGCCCCAGCATTTT. As protein: CASSYISSNQPQHF.